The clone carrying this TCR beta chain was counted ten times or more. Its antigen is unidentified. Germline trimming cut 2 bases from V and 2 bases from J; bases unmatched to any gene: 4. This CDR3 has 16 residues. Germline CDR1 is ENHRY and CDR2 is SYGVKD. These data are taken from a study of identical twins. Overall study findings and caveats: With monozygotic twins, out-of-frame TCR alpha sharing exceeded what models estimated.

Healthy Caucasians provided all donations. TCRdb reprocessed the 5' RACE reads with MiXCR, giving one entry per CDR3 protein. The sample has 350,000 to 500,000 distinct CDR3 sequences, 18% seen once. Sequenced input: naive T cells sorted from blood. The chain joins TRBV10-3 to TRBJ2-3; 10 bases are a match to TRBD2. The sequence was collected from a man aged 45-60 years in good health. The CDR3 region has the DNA TGTGCCATCAGTGAGGCTAGCGGGAGCCTCACAGATACGCAGTATTTT. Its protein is CAISEASGSLTDTQYF.